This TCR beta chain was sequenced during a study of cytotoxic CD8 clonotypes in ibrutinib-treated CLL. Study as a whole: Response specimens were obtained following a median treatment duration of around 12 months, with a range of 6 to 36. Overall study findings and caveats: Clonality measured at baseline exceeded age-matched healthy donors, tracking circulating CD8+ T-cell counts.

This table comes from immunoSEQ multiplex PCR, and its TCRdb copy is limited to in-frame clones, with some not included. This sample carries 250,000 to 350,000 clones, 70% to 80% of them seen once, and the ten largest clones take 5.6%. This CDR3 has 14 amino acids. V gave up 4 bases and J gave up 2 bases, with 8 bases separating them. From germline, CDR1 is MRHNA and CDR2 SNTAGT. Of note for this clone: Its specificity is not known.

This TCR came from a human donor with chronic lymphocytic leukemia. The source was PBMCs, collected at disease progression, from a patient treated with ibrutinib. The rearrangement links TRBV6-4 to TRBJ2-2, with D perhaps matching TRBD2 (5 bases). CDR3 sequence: CASSVRTNTGELFF. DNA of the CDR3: TGTGCCAGCAGTGTTAGGACTAACACCGGGGAGCTGTTTTTT.